What follows are 4 T cell receptor beta chains derived from one specimen sequenced in a study of blood T cell repertoires in COVID-19. Only in-frame clones appear in the TCRdb table, and some are missing; sequencing was by immunoSEQ multiplex PCR. The table shows roughly 34,000 clones, with 75% to 90% occurring only once. Source material: peripheral blood. All receptors come from a woman in her 70s with acute or convalescent COVID-19.

The CDR3 is CASATSQTYNEQFF. As DNA, the CDR3 is TGTGCCAGCGCCACTAGTCAAACGTACAATGAGCAGTTCTTC. This rearrangement joins TRBV18 to TRBJ2-1; D is perhaps TRBD2 (5 bases). CDR3 length: 14 residues. Per the germline V gene, CDR1 is KGHSH and CDR2 is LQKENI. Trimming took 8 bases from V and 4 from J, leaving 15 bases between them.

This sequence joins TRBV29-1 and TRBJ2-1, with 10 bases matching TRBD2. V dropped 4 bases and J dropped 7; count of bases not matched to a gene: 7. CDR3 size: 14 residues. Germline V gene lookup returns CDR1 SQVTM and CDR2 ANQGSEA. The CDR3 region has the DNA TGCAGCGTTGTTCTAGCGGGAGCGGTAAATGAGCAGTTCTTC. As protein: CSVVLAGAVNEQFF.

The rearrangement links TRBV7-8 to TRBJ1-2, with D perhaps TRBD1 (5 bases). This CDR3 has 16 residues. V lost 4 bases and J 4 bases, leaving 19 bases between the germline ends. Germline CDR1 is SGHVS and CDR2 is FQNEAQ. CDR3 amino acids: CASSSGGTTGLYGYTF. In DNA, the CDR3 is TGTGCCAGCAGCTCAGGAGGGACTACGGGGCTCTATGGCTACACCTTC. Filled out from reference TRBV7-8 and TRBJ1-2, the complete variable domain reads GAGVSQSPRYKVAKRGQDVALRCDPISGHVSLFWYQQALGQGPEFLTYFQNEAQLDKSGLPSDRFFAERPEGSVSTLKIQRTQQEDSAVYLCASSSGGTTGLYGYTFGSGTRLTVV.

V usage is TRBV19 and J usage is TRBJ2-2; D uncertain. Germline V gene data show CDR1 as LNHDA and CDR2 as SQIVND (reference sequence). Trimming removed 7 bases at V and 5 bases at J, with 14 bases between. This CDR3 is built from 14 residues. CDR3 amino acids: CASIANGGTGELFF. In nucleotides, the CDR3 is TGTGCCAGTATAGCCAACGGTGGAACCGGGGAGCTGTTTTTT.